This T cell receptor beta chain was recorded in a study of T cell responses to AZD1222 COVID-19 vaccine. Points from the study as a whole: Repertoires were sampled only after the peak T cell response. The donor cohort was predominantly white British with a female majority, and clonal diversity may have been underestimated. The breadth and depth of Spike-specific TCRs increased once two AZD1222 doses had been given.

Profiling relied on immunoSEQ multiplex PCR, and the TCRdb table lists in-frame clones only, not all of them. The sample yields roughly 100,000 clones, 89% seen once. A word on this clone: The antigen remains undetermined.

Combined were second doses at about 4 or about 12 weeks. The CDR3 has 15 amino acids. The germline V gene encodes CDR1 SGHRS and CDR2 YFSETQ. V was clipped by 3 bases and J by 6 bases; unmatched bases: 5. Here the sequenced sample was peripheral blood, taken 28 days after the second AZD1222 dose. This chain connects TRBV5-1 to TRBJ2-1; 11 positions match TRBD2. The receptor's source is an adult who received the AZD1222 COVID-19 vaccine. CDR3 region: CASSSTSGSTNEQFF. The DNA of the CDR3 is TGCGCCAGCAGCTCTACTAGCGGGAGTACCAATGAGCAGTTCTTC.